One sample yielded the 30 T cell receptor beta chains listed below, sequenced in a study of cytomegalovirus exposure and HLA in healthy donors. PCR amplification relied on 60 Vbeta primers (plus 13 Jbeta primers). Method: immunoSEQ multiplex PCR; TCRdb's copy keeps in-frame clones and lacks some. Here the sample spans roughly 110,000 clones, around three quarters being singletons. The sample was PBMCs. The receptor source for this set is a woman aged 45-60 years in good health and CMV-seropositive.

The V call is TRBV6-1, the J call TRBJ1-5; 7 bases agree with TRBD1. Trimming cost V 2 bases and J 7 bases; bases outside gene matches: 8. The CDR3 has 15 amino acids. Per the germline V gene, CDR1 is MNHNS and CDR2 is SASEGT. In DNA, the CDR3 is TGTGCCAGCAGTGAATTGAGGGGGCTCTACCAGCCCCAGCATTTT. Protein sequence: CASSELRGLYQPQHF.

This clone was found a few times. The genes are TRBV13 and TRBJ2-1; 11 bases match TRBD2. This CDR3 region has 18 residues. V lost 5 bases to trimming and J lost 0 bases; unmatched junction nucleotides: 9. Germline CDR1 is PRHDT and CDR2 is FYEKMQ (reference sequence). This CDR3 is CASSTTSGETPSYNEQFF. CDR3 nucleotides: TGTGCCAGCAGCACGACTAGCGGGGAAACGCCCTCCTACAATGAGCAGTTCTTC.

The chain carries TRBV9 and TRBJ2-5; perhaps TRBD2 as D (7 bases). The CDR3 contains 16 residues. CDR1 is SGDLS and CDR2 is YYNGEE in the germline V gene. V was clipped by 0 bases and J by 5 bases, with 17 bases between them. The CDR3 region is CASSVGGGDSGETQYF. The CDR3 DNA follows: TGTGCCAGCAGCGTAGGCGGGGGCGACTCAGGGGAGACCCAGTACTTC.

CDR3 protein: CASSRVADTQYF. CDR3 coding DNA: TGTGCCAGCAGCCGGGTCGCAGATACGCAGTATTTT. The chain couples TRBV6-6 to TRBJ2-3; D is undetermined. The CDR3 has 12 amino acids. Germline V lookup: CDR1 MNHNY, CDR2 SVGAGI (reference sequence). V lost 6 bases to trimming and J lost 4 bases, with 8 bases between them.

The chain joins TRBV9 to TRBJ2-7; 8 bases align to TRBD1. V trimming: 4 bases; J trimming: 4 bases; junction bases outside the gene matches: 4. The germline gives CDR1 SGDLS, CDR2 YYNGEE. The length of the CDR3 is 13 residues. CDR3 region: CASSLTGVYEQYF. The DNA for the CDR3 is TGTGCCAGCAGCCTGACAGGGGTTTACGAGCAGTACTTC.

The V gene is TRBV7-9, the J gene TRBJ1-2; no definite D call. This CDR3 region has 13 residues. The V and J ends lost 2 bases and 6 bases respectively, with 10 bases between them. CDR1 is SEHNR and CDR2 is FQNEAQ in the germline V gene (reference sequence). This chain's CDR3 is CASSLRPGNGYTF. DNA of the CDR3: TGTGCCAGCAGCTTAAGACCCGGGAATGGCTACACCTTC.

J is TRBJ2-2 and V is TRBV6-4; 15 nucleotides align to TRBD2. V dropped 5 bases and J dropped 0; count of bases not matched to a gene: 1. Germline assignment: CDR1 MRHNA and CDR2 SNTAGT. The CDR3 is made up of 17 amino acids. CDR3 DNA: TGTGCCAGCAGTTGGACTAGCGGGGGGGCGAACACCGGGGAGCTGTTTTTT. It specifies CASSWTSGGANTGELFF.

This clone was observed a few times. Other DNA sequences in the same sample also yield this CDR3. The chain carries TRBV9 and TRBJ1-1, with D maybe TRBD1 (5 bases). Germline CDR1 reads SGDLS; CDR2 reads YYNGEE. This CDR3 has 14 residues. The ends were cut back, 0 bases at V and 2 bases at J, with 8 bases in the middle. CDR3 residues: CASSVATANTEAFF. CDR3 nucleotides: TGTGCCAGCAGCGTAGCGACAGCTAACACTGAAGCTTTCTTT.

This chain's CDR3 is CAISPGQGNQPQHF. In DNA form, the CDR3 reads TGTGCCATCAGCCCGGGACAGGGCAATCAGCCCCAGCATTTT. The chain links TRBV10-3 to TRBJ1-5; 8 bases match TRBD1. Per germline, CDR1 ENHRY and CDR2 SYGVKD. V lost 6 bases and J lost 2; bases outside the gene matches: 3. CDR3 size: 14 residues.

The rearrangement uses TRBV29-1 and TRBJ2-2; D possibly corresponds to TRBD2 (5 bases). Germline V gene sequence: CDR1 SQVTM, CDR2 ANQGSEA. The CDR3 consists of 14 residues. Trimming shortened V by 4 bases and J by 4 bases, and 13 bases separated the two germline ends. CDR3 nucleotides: TGCAGCGTTGGTGGACTGGGGATCACCGGGGAGCTGTTTTTT. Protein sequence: CSVGGLGITGELFF.

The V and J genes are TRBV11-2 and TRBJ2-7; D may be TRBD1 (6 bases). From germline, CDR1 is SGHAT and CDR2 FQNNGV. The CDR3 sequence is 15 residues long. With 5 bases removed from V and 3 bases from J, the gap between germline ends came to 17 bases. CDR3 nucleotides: TGTGCCAGCAGCGGATCAGCAGGGGCGGGCTACGAGCAGTACTTC. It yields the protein CASSGSAGAGYEQYF.

Here the CDR3 reads CASSQDRSYSNQPQHF. The CDR3 bases are TGTGCCAGCAGTCAAGACAGGAGTTATAGCAATCAGCCCCAGCATTTT. V and J are TRBV27 and TRBJ1-5, with D perhaps matching TRBD1 (6 bases). The CDR3 spans 16 residues. From germline, CDR1 is MNHEY and CDR2 SMNVEV (reference sequence). The V end lost 5 bases, the J end lost 0 bases, and 14 bases lay between the germline ends.

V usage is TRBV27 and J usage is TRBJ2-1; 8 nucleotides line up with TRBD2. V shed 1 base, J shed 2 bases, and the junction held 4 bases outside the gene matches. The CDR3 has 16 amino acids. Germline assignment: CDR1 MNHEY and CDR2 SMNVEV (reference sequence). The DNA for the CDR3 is TGTGCCAGCAGTTTATACCGGGGGGGTACCTACAATGAGCAGTTCTTC. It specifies CASSLYRGGTYNEQFF.

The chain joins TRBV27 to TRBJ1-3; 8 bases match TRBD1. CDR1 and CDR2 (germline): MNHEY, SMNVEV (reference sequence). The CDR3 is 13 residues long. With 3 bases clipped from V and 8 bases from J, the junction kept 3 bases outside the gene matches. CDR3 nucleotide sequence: TGTGCCAGCAGTTTTAACAGGGGGTACACCATATATTTT. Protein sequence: CASSFNRGYTIYF.

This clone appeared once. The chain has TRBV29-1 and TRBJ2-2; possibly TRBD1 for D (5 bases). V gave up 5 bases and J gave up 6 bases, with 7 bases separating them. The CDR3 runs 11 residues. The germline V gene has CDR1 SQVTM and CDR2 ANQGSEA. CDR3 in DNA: TGCAGCGTTCTGGGGCCCGGGGAGCTGTTTTTT. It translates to CSVLGPGELFF.

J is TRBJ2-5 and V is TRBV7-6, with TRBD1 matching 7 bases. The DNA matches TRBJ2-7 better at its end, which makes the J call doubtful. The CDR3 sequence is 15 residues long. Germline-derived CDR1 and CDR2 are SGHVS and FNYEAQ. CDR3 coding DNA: TGTGCCAGCAGCTTAGGACAGGGCCTCTCCTACGAGCAGTACTTC. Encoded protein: CASSLGQGLSYEQYF.

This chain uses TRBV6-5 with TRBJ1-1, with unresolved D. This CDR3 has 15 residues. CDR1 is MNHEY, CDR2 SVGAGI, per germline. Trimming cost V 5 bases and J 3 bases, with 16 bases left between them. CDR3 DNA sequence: TGTGCCAGCAGTCCCTGGGGTAGCGCGGACACTGAAGCTTTCTTT. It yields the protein CASSPWGSADTEAFF.

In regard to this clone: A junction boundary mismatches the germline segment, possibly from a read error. CDR3 in amino acids: CASSLGRDLYEQYF. CDR3 sequence (DNA): TGCGCCAGCAGTTTGGGACGGGATCTCTACGAGCAGTACTTC. The gene calls are TRBV5-1 and TRBJ2-7; D assignment may be TRBD1 or TRBD2 (5 bases each). The CDR3 extends over 14 amino acids. Per the germline V gene, CDR1 is SGHRS and CDR2 is YFSETQ.

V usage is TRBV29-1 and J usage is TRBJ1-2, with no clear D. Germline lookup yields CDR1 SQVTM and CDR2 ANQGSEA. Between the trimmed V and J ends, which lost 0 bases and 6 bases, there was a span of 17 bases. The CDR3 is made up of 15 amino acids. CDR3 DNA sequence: TGCAGCGTTGAAGATCGAGCGGCGCTACGGGATGGCTACACCTTC. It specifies CSVEDRAALRDGYTF.

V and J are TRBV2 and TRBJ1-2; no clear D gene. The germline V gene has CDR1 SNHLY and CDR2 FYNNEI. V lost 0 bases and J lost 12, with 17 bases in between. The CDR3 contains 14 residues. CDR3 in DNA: TGTGCCAGCAGTGAAGCCCTACAGACCTACCGGAACACCTTC. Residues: CASSEALQTYRNTF.

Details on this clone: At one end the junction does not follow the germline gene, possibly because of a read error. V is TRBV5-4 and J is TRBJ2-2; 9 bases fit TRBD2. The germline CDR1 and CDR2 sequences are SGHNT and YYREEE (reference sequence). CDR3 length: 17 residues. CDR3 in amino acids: CASSLGLAGLNTGELFF. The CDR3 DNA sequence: TGTGCCAGCAGTTTGGGGCTAGCGGGGCTAAACACCGGGGAGCTGTTTTTT.

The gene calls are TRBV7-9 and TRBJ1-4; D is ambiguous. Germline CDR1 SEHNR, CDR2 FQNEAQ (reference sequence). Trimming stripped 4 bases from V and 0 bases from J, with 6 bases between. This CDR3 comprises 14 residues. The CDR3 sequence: CASSSRSTNEKLFF. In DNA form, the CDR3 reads TGTGCCAGCAGCTCTAGATCAACTAATGAAAAACTGTTTTTT.

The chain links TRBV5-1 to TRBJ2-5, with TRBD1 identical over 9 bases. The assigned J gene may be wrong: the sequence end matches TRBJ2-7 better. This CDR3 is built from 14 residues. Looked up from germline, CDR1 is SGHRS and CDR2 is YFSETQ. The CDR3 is CASSRGTGLNEQYF. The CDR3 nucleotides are TGCGCCAGCAGCCGCGGGACAGGGCTGAACGAGCAGTACTTC.

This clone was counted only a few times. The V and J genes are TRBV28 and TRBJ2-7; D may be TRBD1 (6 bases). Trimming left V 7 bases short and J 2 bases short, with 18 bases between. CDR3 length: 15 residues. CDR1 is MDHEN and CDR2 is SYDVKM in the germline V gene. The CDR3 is CASTKRTVRAYEQYF. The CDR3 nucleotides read TGTGCCAGCACAAAACGGACAGTCCGGGCCTACGAGCAGTACTTC.

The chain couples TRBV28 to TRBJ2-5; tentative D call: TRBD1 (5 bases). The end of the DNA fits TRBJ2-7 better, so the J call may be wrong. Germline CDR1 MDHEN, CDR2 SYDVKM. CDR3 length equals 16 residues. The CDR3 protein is CASSLPSGSDSYEQYF. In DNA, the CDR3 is TGTGCCAGCAGTTTGCCCTCAGGGTCCGACAGTTACGAGCAGTACTTC.

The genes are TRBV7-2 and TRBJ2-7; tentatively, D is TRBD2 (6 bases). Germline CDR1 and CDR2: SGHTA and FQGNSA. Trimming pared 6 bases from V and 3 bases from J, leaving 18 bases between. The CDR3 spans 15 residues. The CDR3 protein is CASSFDGGFSYEQYF. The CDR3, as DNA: TGTGCCAGCAGTTTTGACGGGGGTTTTAGCTACGAGCAGTACTTC.

The CDR3 region has the DNA TGTGCCAGCAGCTTAGGGGCAGGGGGAATGACAGATACGCAGTATTTT. It yields the protein CASSLGAGGMTDTQYF. This chain links TRBV7-9 with TRBJ2-3; 7 nucleotides line up with TRBD1. Germline V CDR1 and CDR2: SEHNR, FQNEAQ (reference sequence). CDR3 size: 16 residues. Unmatched junction bases numbered 7, after V lost 1 base and J lost 3 bases.

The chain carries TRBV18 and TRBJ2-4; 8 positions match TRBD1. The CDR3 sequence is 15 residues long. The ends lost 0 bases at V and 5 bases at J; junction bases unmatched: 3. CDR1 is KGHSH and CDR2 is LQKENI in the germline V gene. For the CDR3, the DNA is TGTGCCAGCTCACCACCGTGGGACAGGCAAAACATTCAGTACTTC. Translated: CASSPPWDRQNIQYF. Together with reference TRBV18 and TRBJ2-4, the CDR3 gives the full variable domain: NAGVMQNPRHLVRRRGQEARLRCSPMKGHSHVYWYRQLPEEGLKFMVYLQKENIIDESGMPKERFSAEFPKEGPSILRIQQVVRGDSAAYFCASSPPWDRQNIQYFGAGTRLSVL.

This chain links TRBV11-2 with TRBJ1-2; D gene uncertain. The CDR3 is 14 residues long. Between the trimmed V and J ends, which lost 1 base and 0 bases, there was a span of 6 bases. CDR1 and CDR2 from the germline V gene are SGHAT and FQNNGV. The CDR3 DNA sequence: TGTGCCAGCAGCTTAGGGGCCGCTAACTATGGCTACACCTTC. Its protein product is CASSLGAANYGYTF.

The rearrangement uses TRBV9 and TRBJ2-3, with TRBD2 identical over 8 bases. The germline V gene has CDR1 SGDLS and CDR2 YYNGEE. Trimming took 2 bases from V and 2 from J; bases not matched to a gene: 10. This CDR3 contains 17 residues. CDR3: CASSVDPAGAVTDTQYF. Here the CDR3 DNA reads TGTGCCAGCAGCGTCGATCCAGCGGGGGCCGTCACAGATACGCAGTATTTT.